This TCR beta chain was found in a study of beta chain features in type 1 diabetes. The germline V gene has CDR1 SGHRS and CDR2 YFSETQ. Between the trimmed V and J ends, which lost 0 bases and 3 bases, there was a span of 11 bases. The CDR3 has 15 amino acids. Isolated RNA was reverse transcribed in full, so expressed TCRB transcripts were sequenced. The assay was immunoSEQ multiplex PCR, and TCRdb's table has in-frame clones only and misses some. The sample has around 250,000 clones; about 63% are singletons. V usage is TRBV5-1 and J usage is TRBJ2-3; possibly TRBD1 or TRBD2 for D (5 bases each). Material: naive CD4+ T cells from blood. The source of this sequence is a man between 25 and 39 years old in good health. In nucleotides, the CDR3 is TGCGCCAGCAGCTTGGACGGGACCAGAACAGATACGCAGTATTTT. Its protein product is CASSLDGTRTDTQYF. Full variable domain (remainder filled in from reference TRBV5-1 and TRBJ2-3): KAGVTQTPRYLIKTRGQQVTLSCSPISGHRSVSWYQQTPGQGLQFLFEYFSETQRNKGNFPGRFSGRQFSNSRSEMNVSTLELGDSALYLCASSLDGTRTDTQYFGPGTRLTVL.